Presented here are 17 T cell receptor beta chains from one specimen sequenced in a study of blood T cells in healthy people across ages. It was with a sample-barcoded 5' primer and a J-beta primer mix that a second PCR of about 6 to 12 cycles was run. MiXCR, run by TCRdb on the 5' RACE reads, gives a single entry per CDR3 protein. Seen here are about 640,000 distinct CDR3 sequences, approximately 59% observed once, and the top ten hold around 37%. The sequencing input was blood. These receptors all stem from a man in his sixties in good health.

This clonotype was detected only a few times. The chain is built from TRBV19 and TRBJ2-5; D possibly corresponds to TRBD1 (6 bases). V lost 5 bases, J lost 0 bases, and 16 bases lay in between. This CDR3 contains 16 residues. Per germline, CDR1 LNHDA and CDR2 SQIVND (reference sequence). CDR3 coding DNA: TGTGCCAGTAGTTACCGGATCAGGGGATACCAAGAGACCCAGTACTTC. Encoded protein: CASSYRIRGYQETQYF.

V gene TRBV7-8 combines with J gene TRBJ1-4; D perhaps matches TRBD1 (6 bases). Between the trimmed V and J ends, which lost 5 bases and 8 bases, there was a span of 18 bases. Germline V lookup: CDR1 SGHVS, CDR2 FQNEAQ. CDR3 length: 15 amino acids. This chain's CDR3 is CASSANRVNAEKLFF. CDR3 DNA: TGTGCCAGCAGCGCCAACAGGGTCAACGCGGAAAAACTGTTTTTT.

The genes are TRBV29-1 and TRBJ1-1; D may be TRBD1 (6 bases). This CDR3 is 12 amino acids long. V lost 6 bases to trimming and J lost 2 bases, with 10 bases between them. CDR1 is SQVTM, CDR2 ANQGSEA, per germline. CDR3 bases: TGCAGCGTGCCACAGGGTAACACTGAAGCTTTCTTT. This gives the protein CSVPQGNTEAFF.

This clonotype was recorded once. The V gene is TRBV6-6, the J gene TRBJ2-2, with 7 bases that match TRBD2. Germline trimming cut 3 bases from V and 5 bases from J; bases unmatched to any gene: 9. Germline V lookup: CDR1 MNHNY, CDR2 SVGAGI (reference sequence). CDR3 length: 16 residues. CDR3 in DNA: TGTGCCAGCAGTTATCGGCTAGCGGTAGGGACCGGGGAGCTGTTTTTT. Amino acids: CASSYRLAVGTGELFF.

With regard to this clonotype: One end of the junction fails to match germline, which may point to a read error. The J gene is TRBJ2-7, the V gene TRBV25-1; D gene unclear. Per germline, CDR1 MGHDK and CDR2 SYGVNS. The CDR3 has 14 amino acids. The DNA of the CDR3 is TGTGCCGGCAGTGAAGTCCCAGGTAACTACGAGCAGTACTTC. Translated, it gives CAGSEVPGNYEQYF.

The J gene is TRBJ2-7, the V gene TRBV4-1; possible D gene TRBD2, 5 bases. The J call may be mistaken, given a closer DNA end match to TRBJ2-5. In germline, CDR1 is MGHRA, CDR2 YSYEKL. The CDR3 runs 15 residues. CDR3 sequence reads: CASSQGAGTLETQYF. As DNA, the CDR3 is TGCGCCAGCAGCCAAGGGGCGGGCACCCTGGAGACCCAGTACTTC.

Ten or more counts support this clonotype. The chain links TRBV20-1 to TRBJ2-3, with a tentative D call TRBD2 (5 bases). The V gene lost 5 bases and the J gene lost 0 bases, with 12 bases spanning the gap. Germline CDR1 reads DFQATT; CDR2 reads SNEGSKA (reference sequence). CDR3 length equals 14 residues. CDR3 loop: CSAASGTSTDTQYF. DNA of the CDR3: TGCAGTGCTGCGAGCGGTACTAGCACAGATACGCAGTATTTT.

The CDR3, as DNA: TGTGCCAGCAGCCAAGAGAGGGGGGGTTCACCCCTCCACTTT. This encodes CASSQERGGSPLHF. The chain employs TRBV4-2 and TRBJ1-6; possible D gene TRBD1, 6 bases. Trimming left V 0 bases short and J 9 bases short, with 9 bases between. The CDR3 is 14 amino acids. CDR1 and CDR2 from the germline V gene are LGHNA and YNFKEQ.

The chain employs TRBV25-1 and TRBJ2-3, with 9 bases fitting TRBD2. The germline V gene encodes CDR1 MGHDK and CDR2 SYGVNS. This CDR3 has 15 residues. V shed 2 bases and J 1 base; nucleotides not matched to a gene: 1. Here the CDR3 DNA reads TGTGCCAGCAGTGAACCTAGCGGGGGCACAGATACGCAGTATTTT. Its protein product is CASSEPSGGTDTQYF.

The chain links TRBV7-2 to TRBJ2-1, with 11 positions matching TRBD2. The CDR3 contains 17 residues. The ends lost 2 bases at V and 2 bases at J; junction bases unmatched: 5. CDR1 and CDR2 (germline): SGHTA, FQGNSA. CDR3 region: CASSLMGLAAAYNEQFF. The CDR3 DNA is TGTGCCAGCAGCTTAATGGGACTAGCGGCCGCCTACAATGAGCAGTTCTTC.

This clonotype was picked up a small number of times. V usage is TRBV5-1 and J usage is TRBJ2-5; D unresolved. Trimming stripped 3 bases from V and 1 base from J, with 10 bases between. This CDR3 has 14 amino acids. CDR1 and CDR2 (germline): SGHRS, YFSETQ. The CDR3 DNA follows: TGCGCCAGCAGCTCATTAGACCCCCAAGAGACCCAGTACTTC. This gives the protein CASSSLDPQETQYF.

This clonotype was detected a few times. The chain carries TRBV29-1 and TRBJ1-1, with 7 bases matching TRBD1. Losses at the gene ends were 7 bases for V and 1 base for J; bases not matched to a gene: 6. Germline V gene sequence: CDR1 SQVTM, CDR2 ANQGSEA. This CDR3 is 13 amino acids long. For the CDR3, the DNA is TGCAGCGGGACGGGACAGACGAACACTGAAGCTTTCTTT. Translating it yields CSGTGQTNTEAFF.

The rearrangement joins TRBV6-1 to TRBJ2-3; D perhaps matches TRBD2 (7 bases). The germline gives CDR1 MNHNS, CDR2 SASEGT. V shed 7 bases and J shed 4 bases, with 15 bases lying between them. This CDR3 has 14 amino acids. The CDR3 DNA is TGTGCCAGCATTGAGGGGGGGCCCCCAGATACGCAGTATTTT. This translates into CASIEGGPPDTQYF.

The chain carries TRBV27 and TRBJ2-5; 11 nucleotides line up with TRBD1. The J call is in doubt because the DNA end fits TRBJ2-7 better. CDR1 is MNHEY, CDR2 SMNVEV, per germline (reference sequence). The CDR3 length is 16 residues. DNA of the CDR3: TGTGCCAGCAGATTGCCGGGACAGGGGGGATCCTACGAGCAGTACTTC. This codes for CASRLPGQGGSYEQYF.

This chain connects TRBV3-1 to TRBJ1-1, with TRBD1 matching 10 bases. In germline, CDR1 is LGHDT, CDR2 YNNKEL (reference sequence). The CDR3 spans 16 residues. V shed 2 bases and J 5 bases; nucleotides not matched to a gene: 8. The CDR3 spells CASSQPGTGVRTEAFF. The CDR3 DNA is TGTGCCAGCAGCCAACCAGGGACAGGGGTGAGGACTGAAGCTTTCTTT.

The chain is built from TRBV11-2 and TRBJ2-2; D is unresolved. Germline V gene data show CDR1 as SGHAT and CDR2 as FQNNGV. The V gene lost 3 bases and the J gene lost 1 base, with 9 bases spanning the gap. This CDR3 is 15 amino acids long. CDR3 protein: CASSFIRLNTGELFF. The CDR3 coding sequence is TGTGCCAGCAGCTTTATCCGGCTGAACACCGGGGAGCTGTTTTTT.

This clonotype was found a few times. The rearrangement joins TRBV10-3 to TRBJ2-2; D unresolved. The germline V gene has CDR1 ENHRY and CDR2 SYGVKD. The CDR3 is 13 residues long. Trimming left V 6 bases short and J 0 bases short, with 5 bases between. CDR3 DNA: TGTGCCATCAGCGACCCGAACACCGGGGAGCTGTTTTTT. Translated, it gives CAISDPNTGELFF.